This T cell receptor (beta chain) was profiled in a study of molecular identifiers for immune sequencing clone quantification. TCRdb processed the PCR reads anew with MiXCR; each CDR3 protein has one entry. The sample carries 37,000 or so distinct CDR3 sequences, around 18% recorded once. This clonotype occurred once. The CDR3 spans 15 residues. The germline V gene has CDR1 SGHRS and CDR2 YFSETQ. V lost 1 base, J lost 2 bases, and 12 bases lay in between. The sequencing sample was made of naive CD8+ T cells from blood, with Jurkat cell RNA spiked in. This sample's subset: FACS-sorted CD8+CD4-CCR7+CD45RA+ naive T cells. The source is a human donor in good health. Some libraries in this study had Jurkat cell RNA spiked in. The rearrangement joins TRBV5-1 to TRBJ2-5; D is unresolved. In nucleotides, the CDR3 is TGCGCCAGCAGCTTGTATTCTAAACAGCAAGAGACCCAGTACTTC. Protein sequence: CASSLYSKQQETQYF.